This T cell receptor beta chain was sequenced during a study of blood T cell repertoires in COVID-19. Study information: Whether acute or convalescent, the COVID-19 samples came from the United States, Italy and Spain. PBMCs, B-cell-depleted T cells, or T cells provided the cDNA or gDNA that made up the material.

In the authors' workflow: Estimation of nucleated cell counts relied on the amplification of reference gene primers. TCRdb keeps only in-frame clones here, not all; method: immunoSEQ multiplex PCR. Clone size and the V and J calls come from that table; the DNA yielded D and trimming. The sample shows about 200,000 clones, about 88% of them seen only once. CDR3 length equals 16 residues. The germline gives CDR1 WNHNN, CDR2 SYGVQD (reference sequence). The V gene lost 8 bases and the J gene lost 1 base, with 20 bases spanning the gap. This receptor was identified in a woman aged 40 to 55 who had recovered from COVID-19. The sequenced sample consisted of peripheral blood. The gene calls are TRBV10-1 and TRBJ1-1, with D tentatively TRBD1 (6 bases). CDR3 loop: CASLPPGQAENTEAFF. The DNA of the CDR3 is TGCGCCAGCTTACCACCGGGACAAGCTGAGAACACTGAAGCTTTCTTT.